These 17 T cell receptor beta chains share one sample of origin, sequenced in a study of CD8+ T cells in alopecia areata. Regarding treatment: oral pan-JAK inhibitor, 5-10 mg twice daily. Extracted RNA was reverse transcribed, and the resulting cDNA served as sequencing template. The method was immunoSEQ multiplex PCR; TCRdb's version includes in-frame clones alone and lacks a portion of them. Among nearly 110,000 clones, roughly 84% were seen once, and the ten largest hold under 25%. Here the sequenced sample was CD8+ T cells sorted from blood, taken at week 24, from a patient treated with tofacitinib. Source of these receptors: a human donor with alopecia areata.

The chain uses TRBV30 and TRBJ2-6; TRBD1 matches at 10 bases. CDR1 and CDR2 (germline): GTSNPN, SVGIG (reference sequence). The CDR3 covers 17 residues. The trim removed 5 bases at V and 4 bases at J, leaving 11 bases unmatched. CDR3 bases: TGTGCCTGGGCCCCTTGGGACAGGGGAGCCGGGGCCAACGTCCTGACTTTC. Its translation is CAWAPWDRGAGANVLTF. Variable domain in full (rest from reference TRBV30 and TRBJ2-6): SQTIHQWPATLVQPVGSPLSLECTVEGTSNPNLYWYRQAAGRGLQLLFYSVGIGQISSEVPQNLSASRPQDRQFILSSKKLLLSDSGFYLCAWAPWDRGAGANVLTFGAGSRLTVL.

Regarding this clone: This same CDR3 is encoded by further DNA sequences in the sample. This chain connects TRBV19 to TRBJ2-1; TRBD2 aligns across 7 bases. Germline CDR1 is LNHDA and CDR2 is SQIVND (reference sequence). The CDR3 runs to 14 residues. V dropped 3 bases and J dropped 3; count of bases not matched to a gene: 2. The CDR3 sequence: CASSMGGDYNEQFF. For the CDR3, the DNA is TGTGCCAGTAGTATGGGGGGGGACTACAATGAGCAGTTCTTC.

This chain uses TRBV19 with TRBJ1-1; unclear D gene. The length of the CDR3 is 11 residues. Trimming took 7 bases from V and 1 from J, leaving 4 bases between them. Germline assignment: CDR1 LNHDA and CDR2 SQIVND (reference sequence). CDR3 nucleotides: TGTGCCAGTATAACGAACACTGAAGCTTTCTTT. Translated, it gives CASITNTEAFF.

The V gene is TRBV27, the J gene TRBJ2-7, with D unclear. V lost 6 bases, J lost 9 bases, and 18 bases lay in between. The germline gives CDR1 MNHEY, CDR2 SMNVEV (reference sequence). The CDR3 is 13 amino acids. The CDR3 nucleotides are TGTGCCAGCAGCGCAACCGGCCCCAAAGGGCAGTACTTC. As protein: CASSATGPKGQYF.

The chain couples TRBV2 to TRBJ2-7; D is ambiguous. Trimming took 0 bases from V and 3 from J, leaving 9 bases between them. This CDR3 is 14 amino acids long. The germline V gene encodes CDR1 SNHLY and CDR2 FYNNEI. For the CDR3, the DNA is TGTGCCAGCAGTGAAGCGAAACTCCACTACGAGCAGTACTTC. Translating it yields CASSEAKLHYEQYF.

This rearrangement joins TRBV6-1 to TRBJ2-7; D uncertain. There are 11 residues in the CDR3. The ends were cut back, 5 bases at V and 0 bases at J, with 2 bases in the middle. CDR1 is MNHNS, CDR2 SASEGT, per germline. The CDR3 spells CASSPSYEQYF. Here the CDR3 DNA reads TGTGCCAGCAGTCCCTCCTACGAGCAGTACTTC.

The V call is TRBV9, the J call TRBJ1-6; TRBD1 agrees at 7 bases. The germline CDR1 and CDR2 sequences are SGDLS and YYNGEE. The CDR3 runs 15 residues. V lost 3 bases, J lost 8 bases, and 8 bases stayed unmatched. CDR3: CASSARQGRDSPLHF. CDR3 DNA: TGTGCCAGCAGCGCCCGACAGGGACGGGATTCACCCCTCCACTTT.

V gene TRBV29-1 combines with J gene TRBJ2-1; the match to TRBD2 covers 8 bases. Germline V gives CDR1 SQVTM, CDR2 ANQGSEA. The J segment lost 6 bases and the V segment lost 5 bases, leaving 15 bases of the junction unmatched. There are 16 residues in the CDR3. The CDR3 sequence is CSVLLTSGGGPNEQFF. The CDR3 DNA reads TGCAGCGTTCTACTCACGAGTGGCGGGGGGCCCAATGAGCAGTTCTTC.

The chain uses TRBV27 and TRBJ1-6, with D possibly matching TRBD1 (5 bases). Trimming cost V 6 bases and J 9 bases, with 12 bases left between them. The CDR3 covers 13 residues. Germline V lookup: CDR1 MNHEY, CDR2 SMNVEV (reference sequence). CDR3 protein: CASRREGASPLHF. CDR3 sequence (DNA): TGTGCCAGCAGACGGGAAGGGGCTTCACCCCTCCACTTT.

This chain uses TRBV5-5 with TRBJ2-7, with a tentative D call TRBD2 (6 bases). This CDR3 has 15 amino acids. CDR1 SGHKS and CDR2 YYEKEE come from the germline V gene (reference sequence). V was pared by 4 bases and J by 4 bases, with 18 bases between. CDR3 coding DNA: TGTGCCAGCAGCCTCGGGACTTTAGGCCTTTACGAGCAGTACTTC. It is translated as CASSLGTLGLYEQYF.

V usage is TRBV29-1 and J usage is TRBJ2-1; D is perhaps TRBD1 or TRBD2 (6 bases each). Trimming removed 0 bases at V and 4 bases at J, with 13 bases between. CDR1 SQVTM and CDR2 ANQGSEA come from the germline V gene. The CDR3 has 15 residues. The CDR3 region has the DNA TGCAGCGTTGAAGATCATCGGGGGCTATACAATGAGCAGTTCTTC. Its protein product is CSVEDHRGLYNEQFF.

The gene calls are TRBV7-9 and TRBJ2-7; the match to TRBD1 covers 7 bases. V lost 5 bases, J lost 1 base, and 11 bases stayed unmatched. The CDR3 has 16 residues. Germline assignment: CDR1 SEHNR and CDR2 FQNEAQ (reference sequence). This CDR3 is CASSGTGTATSYEQYF. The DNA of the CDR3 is TGTGCCAGCAGCGGTACTGGGACAGCCACTTCCTACGAGCAGTACTTC.

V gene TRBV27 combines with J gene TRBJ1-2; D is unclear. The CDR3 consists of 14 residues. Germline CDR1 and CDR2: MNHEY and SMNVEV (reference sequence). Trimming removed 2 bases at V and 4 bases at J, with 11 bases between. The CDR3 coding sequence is TGTGCCAGCAGTTTAAGGGTAGCGAGCTATGGCTACACCTTC. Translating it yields CASSLRVASYGYTF.

CDR3 in DNA: TGCGCCAGCAGCTTGGGAGGGGGAGACACAACCGGGGAGCTGTTTTTT. As protein: CASSLGGGDTTGELFF. The V gene is TRBV5-1, the J gene TRBJ2-2, with D maybe TRBD1 (6 bases). Per the germline V gene, CDR1 is SGHRS and CDR2 is YFSETQ. V was shortened by 0 bases and J by 5 bases, with 14 bases between the two germline ends. This CDR3 is 16 amino acids long. The whole variable domain, remainder taken from reference TRBV5-1 and TRBJ2-2, is KAGVTQTPRYLIKTRGQQVTLSCSPISGHRSVSWYQQTPGQGLQFLFEYFSETQRNKGNFPGRFSGRQFSNSRSEMNVSTLELGDSALYLCASSLGGGDTTGELFFGEGSRLTVL.

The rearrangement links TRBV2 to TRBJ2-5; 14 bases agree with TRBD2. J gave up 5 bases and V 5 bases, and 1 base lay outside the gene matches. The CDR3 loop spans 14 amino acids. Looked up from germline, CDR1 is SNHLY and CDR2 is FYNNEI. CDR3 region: CASSRLAGGETQYF. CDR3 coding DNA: TGTGCCAGCAGTCGACTAGCGGGGGGGGAGACCCAGTACTTC.

Here the CDR3 reads CASSQESSSYNEQFF. In nucleotides, the CDR3 is TGTGCCAGCAGCCAAGAATCTAGCTCCTACAATGAGCAGTTCTTC. The J gene is TRBJ2-1, the V gene TRBV4-2, with unresolved D. Germline V gene lookup returns CDR1 LGHNA and CDR2 YNFKEQ. V lost 0 bases to trimming and J lost 0 bases, with 6 bases between them. This CDR3 contains 15 residues.

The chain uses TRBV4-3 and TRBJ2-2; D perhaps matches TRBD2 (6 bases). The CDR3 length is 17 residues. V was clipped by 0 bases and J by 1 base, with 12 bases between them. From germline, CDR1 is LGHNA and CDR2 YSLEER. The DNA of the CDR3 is TGCGCCAGCAGCCAAGAGATCGGCGGGGTGAACACCGGGGAGCTGTTTTTT. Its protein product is CASSQEIGGVNTGELFF.